This TCR beta chain came from a study of response to subunit inactivated influenza vaccine (dated by TCRdb to 2016 to 2018). Study-wide context: To follow how T cells responded to a trivalent subunit inactivated influenza vaccine, the researchers relied on deep quantitative profiling of the T cell receptor repertoire.

V trim: 4 bases; J trim: 6 bases; unmatched bases: 9. Inclusive of the bounding cysteine and phenylalanine, the CDR3 is 16 residues long. Only the CDR3 portion is preserved as DNA: 48 bases, with reading frame beginning at the first base. Based on the germline V gene, the CDR1 and CDR2 sequences are SGHRS and YFSETQ. Worth noting for this clonotype: No cognate antigen has been identified for it. Per-base qualities were not stored, and no clone one base away is much larger.

General findings and caveats noted by the study authors: The authors suggested that each seasonal influenza vaccination may recruit only a limited number of new T cells.

Libraries were built with RT-PCR. Reads for this sample came from an Illumina HiSeq 2500. The public reads were reanalyzed by TCRdb: fastp trimming at Q25, MiXCR alignment, in-frame beta chains only. CDR3 protein duplicates are merged, each entry listing the most common genes and DNA. The sample records about 700,000 distinct CDR3 sequences, approximately 15% of which are singletons. The ten largest clones capture 5.5% to 7% of the sample. This sequence was found in a man aged 50-60 years who received an inactivated influenza vaccine. Donor details come from another sample of the same person, matched by shared clones. The sequencing here drew on PBMCs from blood, taken approximately 15 days before vaccination. The sequence is built from TRBV5-1 and TRBJ2-2, with 10 bases in between that match TRBD2. The DNA reads as follows: TGCGCCAGCAGCAACCCTAGCGGGAGTGTTTCCGGGGAGCTGTTTTTT. Translated, this gives CASSNPSGSVSGELFF.